Reported below is one TCR beta chain. The data stem from a study of blood T cell repertoires in COVID-19. Study summary: Some COVID-19 samples were acute and others convalescent; all came from the United States, Italy and Spain.

Trimming shortened V by 6 bases and J by 2 bases, and 13 bases separated the two germline ends. The CDR3 contains 15 residues. The germline gives CDR1 MNHEY, CDR2 SVGAGI. In the study's own analysis: Cell counts per sample came from amplifying reference gene primers. Sequencing used immunoSEQ multiplex PCR; TCRdb keeps in-frame clones, though not all of them. That table furnishes V, J and clone size, whereas the DNA furnished D and trimming. The sample yields 250,000 to 300,000 clones, about nine tenths seen once. The TCR sequence derives from a woman aged 25 to 45 with COVID-19, enrolled during active disease. The chain combines TRBV6-5 with TRBJ2-2, with a tentative D call TRBD2 (6 bases). Sequencing input: peripheral blood. The CDR3 spells CASRGGGLNTGELFF. For the CDR3, the DNA is TGTGCCAGCAGGGGAGGAGGGTTAAACACCGGGGAGCTGTTTTTT.